These T cell receptor beta chains were read from a single sample in a study of T-cell reconstitution after alpha-beta-depleted transplantation in children. TCRdb re-called the PCR reads through MiXCR, storing one row per CDR3 protein. Of more than 85,000 distinct CDR3 sequences in the sample, less than 6% were seen once. This sample comprised PBMCs, mostly from graft donor cells, obtained 60 days after TCRalphabeta/CD19-depleted stem cell transplant. These receptors all come from a female patient aged 2-9 years who had a stem cell transplant for Fanconi anemia, so the T cells may come from the graft donor. CDR3s include the opening cysteine and the closing phenylalanine or tryptophan. The order of the fields is D gene, CDR3 length, clone size, J gene, V gene, CDR3 DNA, CDR3 protein. D genes are given only for firm matches. Some rows have no size entry. The others give once, few or many, or a class for an expanded clone.

D: TRBD1
length: 15
size: few
J: TRBJ2-7
V: TRBV20-1
DNA: TGCAGTGCTAGAGTTCGCGCTTGGGACAGCAACGAGCAGTACTTC
CDR3: CSARVRAWDSNEQYF

D: .
length: 15
size: .
J: TRBJ2-1
V: TRBV18
DNA: TGTGCCAGCTCACAGATGGGAGCGGCCTACAATGAGCAGTTCTTC
CDR3: CASSQMGAAYNEQFF

D: TRBD1
length: 21
size: many
J: TRBJ2-2
V: TRBV30
DNA: TGTGCCTGGTTCGAACAGAAACCGGCAATAATCTCGACAGGGGGTACCGGGGAGCTGTTTTTT
CDR3: CAWFEQKPAIISTGGTGELFF

D: .
length: 14
size: few
J: TRBJ1-1
V: TRBV29-1
DNA: TGCAGCGTTGGGGCCGCGGGTATGAACACTGAAGCTTTCTTT
CDR3: CSVGAAGMNTEAFF

D: .
length: 12
size: .
J: TRBJ1-2
V: TRBV28
DNA: .
CDR3: CASSPPVGDGTF

D: .
length: 14
size: few
J: TRBJ1-2
V: TRBV7-9
DNA: TGTGCCAGCAGCTTAGCTGTGGGGGGCTATGGCTACACCTTC
CDR3: CASSLAVGGYGYTF

D: .
length: 15
size: many
J: TRBJ2-1
V: TRBV20-1
DNA: TGCAGTGCTAGAGATCGGCTAGCGACCTACAATGAGCAGTTCTTC
CDR3: CSARDRLATYNEQFF

D: .
length: 13
size: many
J: TRBJ2-1
V: TRBV6-2/TRBV6-3
DNA: TGTGCCACCTCCGGGGGATTCTACAATGAGCAGTTCTTC
CDR3: CATSGGFYNEQFF

D: TRBD1
length: 17
size: few
J: TRBJ2-3
V: TRBV5-1
DNA: TGCGCCAGCAGCCCGATTTCCCGGGACAGGGCAATAGATACGCAGTATTTT
CDR3: CASSPISRDRAIDTQYF

D: TRBD1
length: 17
size: many
J: TRBJ2-1
V: TRBV29-1
DNA: TGCAGCGTTCCCGGCCTACCCACGGGACAGGTTTACAATGAGCAGTTCTTC
CDR3: CSVPGLPTGQVYNEQFF

D: .
length: 19
size: few
J: TRBJ2-7
V: TRBV7-8
DNA: TGTGCCAGCAGCTTAAAGAGAACGGGGTATCAGGAAAGCTCCTACGAGCAGTACTTC
CDR3: CASSLKRTGYQESSYEQYF

D: .
length: 8
size: .
J: TRBJ1-1
V: TRBV2
DNA: TGTGCCAGCTCGGCAACTTTCTTT
CDR3: CASSATFF

D: TRBD2
length: 21
size: many
J: TRBJ2-1
V: TRBV11-3
DNA: TGTGCCAGCAGCTTAGGGTATGGTGAGCAAGCGGGACTCGATATCGACAATGAGCAGTTCTTC
CDR3: CASSLGYGEQAGLDIDNEQFF

D: TRBD2
length: 19
size: many
J: TRBJ2-1
V: TRBV4-1
DNA: TGCGCCAGCAGCCAAGATCGCCAACTAGCGGGGGGCTCCTACAATGAGCAGTTCTTC
CDR3: CASSQDRQLAGGSYNEQFF

D: TRBD1
length: 14
size: many
J: TRBJ1-4
V: TRBV28
DNA: TGTGCCAGCAGAACAGGGGGCGCATATGAAAAACTGTTTTTT
CDR3: CASRTGGAYEKLFF

D: TRBD1
length: 14
size: many
J: TRBJ2-3
V: TRBV20-1
DNA: TGCAGTGCACCACGACAGGGGCGCACAGATACGCAGTATTTT
CDR3: CSAPRQGRTDTQYF

D: .
length: 12
size: many
J: TRBJ1-4
V: TRBV5-1
DNA: TGCGCCAGCAGCTTGGGCGGGGAAAAACTGTTTTTT
CDR3: CASSLGGEKLFF

D: .
length: 12
size: many
J: TRBJ2-1
V: TRBV4-2
DNA: TGTGCCAGCAGCCAAGCTCCGGGTGAGCAGTTCTTC
CDR3: CASSQAPGEQFF

D: .
length: 13
size: many
J: TRBJ2-7
V: TRBV7-2
DNA: TGTGCCAGCAGCCACACACCAACCTACGAGCAGTACTTC
CDR3: CASSHTPTYEQYF

D: TRBD1
length: 16
size: many
J: TRBJ2-1
V: TRBV7-9
DNA: TGTGCCAGCAGCTTCTTTACCGGGACAGGGAGGAATGAGCAGTTCTTC
CDR3: CASSFFTGTGRNEQFF

D: .
length: 11
size: many
J: TRBJ2-5
V: TRBV6-5
DNA: TGTGCCAGCAGTTACAAAGAGACCCAGTACTTC
CDR3: CASSYKETQYF

D: .
length: 14
size: many
J: TRBJ2-2
V: TRBV3-1
DNA: TGTGCCAGCAGCCTTCACGACGGCACCGGGGAGCTGTTTTTT
CDR3: CASSLHDGTGELFF

D: .
length: 15
size: many
J: TRBJ1-3
V: TRBV15
DNA: TGTGCCACCAGCAGAGATCGCCTCTCTGGAAACACCATATATTTT
CDR3: CATSRDRLSGNTIYF

D: .
length: 16
size: .
J: TRBJ2-3
V: TRBV5-1
DNA: TGCGCCAGCAGCTTGGGAGGTCTGGGAAGCACAGATACGCAGTATTTT
CDR3: CASSLGGLGSTDTQYF

D: .
length: 13
size: few
J: TRBJ1-1
V: TRBV25-1
DNA: TGTGCCAGCAGTTCCCTCCTCCGAGGTGAAGCTTTCTTT
CDR3: CASSSLLRGEAFF

D: .
length: 14
size: many
J: TRBJ1-6
V: TRBV27
DNA: TGTGCCAGCAGTTTAAATTGGGATACTTCACCCCTCCACTTT
CDR3: CASSLNWDTSPLHF

D: .
length: 15
size: .
J: TRBJ1-2
V: TRBV3-1
DNA: TGTGCCAGCAGCCAAGGTTCTCTGATTAACTATGGCTACACCTTC
CDR3: CASSQGSLINYGYTF

D: TRBD1
length: 12
size: many
J: TRBJ2-5
V: TRBV29-1
DNA: TGCAGCGTTCACAGGGGGCAAGAGACCCAGTACTTC
CDR3: CSVHRGQETQYF

D: .
length: 14
size: .
J: TRBJ2-5
V: TRBV12-2
DNA: TGTGCAAGTCGCTTTAACAGGTTTCAAGAGACCCAGTACTTC
CDR3: CASRFNRFQETQYF

D: TRBD2
length: 15
size: .
J: TRBJ2-1
V: TRBV20-1
DNA: TGCAGTGCTAGAGATGGACTAGCGACAAGTAATGAGCAGTTCTTC
CDR3: CSARDGLATSNEQFF

D: .
length: 10
size: many
J: TRBJ2-3
V: TRBV29-1
DNA: TGCAGCGTCAGTACAGATACGCAGTATTTT
CDR3: CSVSTDTQYF

D: .
length: 14
size: once
J: TRBJ1-1
V: TRBV7-3
DNA: TGTGCCAGCAGCTATGAGACGGGGTCCACTGAAGCTTTCTTT
CDR3: CASSYETGSTEAFF

D: .
length: 14
size: .
J: TRBJ1-1
V: TRBV7-6
DNA: TGTGCCAGCAGCTTACGGGGGGGAGTCTTTGAAGCTTTCTTT
CDR3: CASSLRGGVFEAFF

D: TRBD1
length: 20
size: .
J: TRBJ2-1
V: TRBV24-1
DNA: TGTGCCACCAGTGATCCCAGTCTGGGACAGGGTAGAGTCCGCCACGGTGAGCAGTTCTTC
CDR3: CATSDPSLGQGRVRHGEQFF

D: TRBD1
length: 17
size: .
J: TRBJ2-5
V: TRBV3-1
DNA: TGTGCCAGCAGCCCGTTACTCGACAGGGGATTACGGGAGACCCAGTACTTC
CDR3: CASSPLLDRGLRETQYF

D: TRBD2
length: 16
size: many
J: TRBJ2-3
V: TRBV3-1
DNA: TGTGCCAGCAGCGGACTAGCGGGAGTGTTCACAGATACGCAGTATTTT
CDR3: CASSGLAGVFTDTQYF

D: .
length: 15
size: many
J: TRBJ2-3
V: TRBV12-3/TRBV12-4
DNA: TGTGCCAGCAGTTTAACAGAGACTAGCACAGATACGCAGTATTTT
CDR3: CASSLTETSTDTQYF

D: TRBD1
length: 15
size: many
J: TRBJ2-7
V: TRBV7-3
DNA: TGTGCCAGCAGCTTATATGGGACAGGGGGTTACGAGCAGTACTTC
CDR3: CASSLYGTGGYEQYF

D: TRBD2
length: 17
size: few
J: TRBJ2-2
V: TRBV7-2
DNA: TGTGCCAGCAGCTTTGGCGGGCTAGCGGTCAACACCGGGGAGCTGTTTTTT
CDR3: CASSFGGLAVNTGELFF

D: .
length: 12
size: many
J: TRBJ2-7
V: TRBV7-9
DNA: TGTGCCAGCAGCCCCGGAGACTACGAGCAGTACTTC
CDR3: CASSPGDYEQYF

D: .
length: 13
size: many
J: TRBJ2-2
V: TRBV10-3
DNA: TGTGCCATCAGTAGCGGGAACACCGGGGAGCTGTTTTTT
CDR3: CAISSGNTGELFF

D: TRBD2
length: 18
size: many
J: TRBJ2-3
V: TRBV3-1
DNA: TGTGCCAGCAGCCTTCGGACTAGCGGGATCACTAGCACAGATACGCAGTATTTT
CDR3: CASSLRTSGITSTDTQYF

D: .
length: 11
size: many
J: TRBJ2-7
V: TRBV29-1
DNA: TGCAGCGTTGAAATCCAGTACGAGCAGTACTTC
CDR3: CSVEIQYEQYF

D: .
length: 15
size: many
J: TRBJ2-1
V: TRBV20-1
DNA: TGCAGTGCTAGAGATCCGGAGGGGGGGTACAATGAGCAGTTCTTC
CDR3: CSARDPEGGYNEQFF

D: TRBD2
length: 16
size: many
J: TRBJ2-1
V: TRBV7-4
DNA: TGTGCCAGCAGCTTAGGGACTAGCGGGGGGAACAATGAGCAGTTCTTC
CDR3: CASSLGTSGGNNEQFF

D: .
length: 17
size: .
J: TRBJ2-3
V: TRBV18
DNA: TGTGCCAGCTCACCGAGTCTACGGGAAAATAGCACAGATACGCAGTATTTT
CDR3: CASSPSLRENSTDTQYF

D: .
length: 12
size: few
J: TRBJ2-7
V: TRBV20-1
DNA: TGCAGTGCCCCGACGACGGTCTACGATCAGTACTTC
CDR3: CSAPTTVYDQYF

D: .
length: 14
size: many
J: TRBJ2-1
V: TRBV27
DNA: TGTGCCAGCAGTGGGACTTACTCCTACAATGAGCAGTTCTTC
CDR3: CASSGTYSYNEQFF

D: .
length: 14
size: many
J: TRBJ2-3
V: TRBV5-1
DNA: TGCGCCAGCAGCCCCGTGCCTAGCACAGATACGCAGTATTTT
CDR3: CASSPVPSTDTQYF

D: TRBD2
length: 16
size: many
J: TRBJ2-1
V: TRBV24-1
DNA: TGTGCCACCAGTCATTTAACGGGACTAGGGAGAGATGAGCAGTTCTTC
CDR3: CATSHLTGLGRDEQFF

D: TRBD2
length: 16
size: many
J: TRBJ2-3
V: TRBV9
DNA: TGTGCCAGCAGCGGGAAAGCGGGAGAGTCACAAGATACGCAGTATTTT
CDR3: CASSGKAGESQDTQYF

D: TRBD1
length: 16
size: few
J: TRBJ2-2
V: TRBV7-6
DNA: TGTGCCAGCAGCTTCGGGGACAGGTTTAACACCGGGGAGCTGTTTTTT
CDR3: CASSFGDRFNTGELFF

D: .
length: 14
size: few
J: TRBJ1-3
V: TRBV11-2
DNA: TGTGCCAGCAGCTTAGGGGGCAGGAGAAACACCATATATTTT
CDR3: CASSLGGRRNTIYF

D: TRBD2
length: 15
size: .
J: TRBJ2-2
V: TRBV6-2/TRBV6-3
DNA: TGTGCCAGCAGCCCGACTAGCGCGAACACCGGGGAGCTGTTTTTT
CDR3: CASSPTSANTGELFF

D: .
length: 12
size: many
J: TRBJ2-7
V: TRBV5-1
DNA: TGCGCCAGCAGATCTCCCGGCTACGAGCAGTACTTC
CDR3: CASRSPGYEQYF

D: .
length: 12
size: many
J: TRBJ2-7
V: TRBV2
DNA: TGTGCCAGCAACGCAGTTTTCTACGAGCAGTACTTC
CDR3: CASNAVFYEQYF

D: TRBD2
length: 18
size: .
J: TRBJ2-1
V: TRBV12-3/TRBV12-4
DNA: TGTGCCAGCAGTTTCCCCCGACGTTCTACTAGCGGGGTCAATGAGCAGTTCTTC
CDR3: CASSFPRRSTSGVNEQFF